Described below is a single TCR beta chain sequence and its context. In germline, CDR1 is MNHEY, CDR2 SMNVEV (reference sequence). The length of the CDR3 is 15 residues. The V and J ends lost 3 bases and 5 bases respectively, with 11 bases between them. The record originates from a study of blood T cell repertoires in COVID-19. Study overall: PBMCs, B-cell-depleted T cells, or T cells were the source of the cDNA or gDNA that made up the material.

TCRdb's table, derived via immunoSEQ multiplex PCR, lists solely in-frame clones and lacks some. The top ten hold roughly 8% of the sample, which has 200,000 to 250,000 clones, 80% to 90% seen once. This chain connects TRBV27 to TRBJ1-6; D possibly corresponds to TRBD1 (5 bases). Sequenced input: peripheral blood. The clonotype comes from a woman at least 80 years old with COVID-19, enrolled during active disease. In DNA form, the CDR3 reads TGTGCCAGCAGTTTCAGGGCGGACAATAATTCACCCCTCCACTTT. This sequence encodes CASSFRADNNSPLHF.